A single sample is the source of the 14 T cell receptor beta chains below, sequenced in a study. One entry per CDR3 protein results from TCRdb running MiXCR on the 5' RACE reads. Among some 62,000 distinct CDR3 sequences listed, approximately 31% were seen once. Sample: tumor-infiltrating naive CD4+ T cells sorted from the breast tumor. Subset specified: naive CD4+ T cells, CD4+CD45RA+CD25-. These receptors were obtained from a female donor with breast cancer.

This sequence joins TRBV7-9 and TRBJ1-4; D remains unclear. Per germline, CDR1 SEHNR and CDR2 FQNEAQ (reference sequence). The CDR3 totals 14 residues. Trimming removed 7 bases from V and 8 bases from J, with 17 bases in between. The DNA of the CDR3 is TGTGCCAGCAACCAAGAGAGGAGAGGAGAAAAACTGTTTTTT. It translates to CASNQERRGEKLFF.

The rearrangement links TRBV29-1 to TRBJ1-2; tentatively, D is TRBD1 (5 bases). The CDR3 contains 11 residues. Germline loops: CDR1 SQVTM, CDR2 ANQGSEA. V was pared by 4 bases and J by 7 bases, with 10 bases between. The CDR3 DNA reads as TGCAGCGTTGGTCGGGGGGGTGGCTACACCTTC. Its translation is CSVGRGGGYTF.

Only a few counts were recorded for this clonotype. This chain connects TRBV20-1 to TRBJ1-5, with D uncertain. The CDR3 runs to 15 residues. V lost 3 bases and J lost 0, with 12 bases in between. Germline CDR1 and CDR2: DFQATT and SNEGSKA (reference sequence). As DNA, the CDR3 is TGCAGTGCTAGCAACCCTCAGAGTAGCAATCAGCCCCAGCATTTT. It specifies CSASNPQSSNQPQHF.

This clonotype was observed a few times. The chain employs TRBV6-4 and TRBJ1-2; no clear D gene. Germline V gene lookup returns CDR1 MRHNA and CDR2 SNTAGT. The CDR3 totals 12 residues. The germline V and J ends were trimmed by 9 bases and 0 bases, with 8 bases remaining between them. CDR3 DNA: TGTGCCAGTTCCCTCGCTAACTATGGCTACACCTTC. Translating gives CASSLANYGYTF.

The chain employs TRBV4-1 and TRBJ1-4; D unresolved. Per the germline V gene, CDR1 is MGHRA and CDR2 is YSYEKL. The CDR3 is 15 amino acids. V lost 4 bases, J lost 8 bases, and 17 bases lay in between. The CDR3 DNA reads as TGCGCCAGCAGCCTTGGGCGGGGAATTGGAGAAAAACTGTTTTTT. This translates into CASSLGRGIGEKLFF.

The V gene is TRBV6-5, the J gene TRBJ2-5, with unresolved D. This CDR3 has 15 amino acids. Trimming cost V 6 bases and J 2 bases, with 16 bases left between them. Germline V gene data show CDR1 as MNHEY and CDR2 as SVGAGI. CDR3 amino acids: CASSFSPSDQETQYF. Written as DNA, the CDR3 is TGTGCCAGCAGCTTCTCACCTTCAGATCAAGAGACCCAGTACTTC.

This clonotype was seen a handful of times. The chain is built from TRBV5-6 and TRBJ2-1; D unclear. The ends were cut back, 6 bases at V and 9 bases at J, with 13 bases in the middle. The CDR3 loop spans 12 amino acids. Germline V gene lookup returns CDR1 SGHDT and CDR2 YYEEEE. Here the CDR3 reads CASTLDGPEQFF. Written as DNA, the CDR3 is TGTGCCAGCACCCTAGACGGGCCTGAGCAGTTCTTC.

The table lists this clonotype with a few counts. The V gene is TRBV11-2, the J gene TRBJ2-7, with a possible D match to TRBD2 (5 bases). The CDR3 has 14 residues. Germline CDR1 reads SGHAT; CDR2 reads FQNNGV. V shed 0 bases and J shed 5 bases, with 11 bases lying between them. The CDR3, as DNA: TGTGCCAGCAGCTTAGATCCGGGAACCAACGAGCAGTACTTC. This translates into CASSLDPGTNEQYF.

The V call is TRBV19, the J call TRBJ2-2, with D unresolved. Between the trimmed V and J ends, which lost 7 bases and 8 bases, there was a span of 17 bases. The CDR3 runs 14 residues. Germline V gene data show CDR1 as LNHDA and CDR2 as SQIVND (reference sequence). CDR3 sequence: CASTRIEGRGELFF. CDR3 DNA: TGTGCCAGTACCCGGATAGAAGGGCGAGGGGAGCTGTTTTTT.

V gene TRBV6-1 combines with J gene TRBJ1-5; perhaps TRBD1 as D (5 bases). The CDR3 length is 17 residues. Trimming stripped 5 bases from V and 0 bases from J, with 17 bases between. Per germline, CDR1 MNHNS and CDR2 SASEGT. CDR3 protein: CASSTRLTDYSNQPQHF. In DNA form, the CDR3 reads TGTGCCAGCAGTACCCGTCTGACAGACTATAGCAATCAGCCCCAGCATTTT.

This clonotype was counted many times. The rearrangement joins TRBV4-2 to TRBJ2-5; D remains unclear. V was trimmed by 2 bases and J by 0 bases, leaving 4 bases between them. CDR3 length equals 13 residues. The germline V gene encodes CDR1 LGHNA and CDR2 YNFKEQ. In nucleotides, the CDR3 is TGTGCCAGCAGCCAAAATCACCAAGAGACCCAGTACTTC. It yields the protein CASSQNHQETQYF.

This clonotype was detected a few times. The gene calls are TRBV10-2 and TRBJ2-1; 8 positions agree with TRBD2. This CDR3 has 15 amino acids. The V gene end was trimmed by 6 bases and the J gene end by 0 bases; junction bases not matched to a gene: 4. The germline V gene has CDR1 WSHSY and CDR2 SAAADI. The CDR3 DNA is TGCGCCAGCAGGCTCGGGGGGGGCTCCTACAATGAGCAGTTCTTC. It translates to CASRLGGGSYNEQFF.

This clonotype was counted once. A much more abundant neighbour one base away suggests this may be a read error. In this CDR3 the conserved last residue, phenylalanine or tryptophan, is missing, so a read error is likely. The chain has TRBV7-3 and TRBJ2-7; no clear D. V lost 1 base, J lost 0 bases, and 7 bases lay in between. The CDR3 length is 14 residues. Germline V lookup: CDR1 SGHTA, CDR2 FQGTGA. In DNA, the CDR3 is TGTGCCAGCAGCTTAATGGCTAGCTCCTACGAGCAGTACTCC. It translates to CASSLMASSYEQYS.

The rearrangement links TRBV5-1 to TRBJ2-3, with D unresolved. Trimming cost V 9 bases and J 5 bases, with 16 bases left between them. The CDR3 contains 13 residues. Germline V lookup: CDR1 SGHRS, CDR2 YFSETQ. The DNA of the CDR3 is TGCGCCACCAATTTGGGAAACGAAGATACGCAGTATTTT. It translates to CATNLGNEDTQYF. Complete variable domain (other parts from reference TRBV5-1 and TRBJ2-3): KAGVTQTPRYLIKTRGQQVTLSCSPISGHRSVSWYQQTPGQGLQFLFEYFSETQRNKGNFPGRFSGRQFSNSRSEMNVSTLELGDSALYLCATNLGNEDTQYFGPGTRLTVL.